These 2 T cell receptor beta chains share one sample of origin, sequenced in a study of immune heterogeneity within non-small cell lung tumors. Bulk tumor genomic DNA served as template, at 550 to 600 ng per sample. Biopsy collection occurred during surgery, with several far-apart biopsies per primary tumor. These patients got curative surgery after being newly diagnosed with untreated non-small cell lung cancer. Multiplex PCR was performed with 32 V and 13 J primers, and it amplified TCR beta CDR3. Each CDR3 protein gets one entry after TCRdb re-called the multiplex PCR reads with MiXCR. In the table there are fewer than 4,500 distinct CDR3 sequences, less than 25% of which are singletons. The sample taken for sequencing was lung tumor tissue. Source of these receptors: a middle-aged man with non-small cell lung cancer.

This clonotype occurred a few times. The chain's CDR3 is CASSLLAVAKNIQYF. The CDR3 DNA reads as TGTGCCAGCAGCTTGCTAGCGGTAGCCAAAAACATTCAGTACTTC. The chain links TRBV5-6 to TRBJ2-4, with 7 bases lining up with TRBD2. Germline V CDR1 and CDR2: SGHDT, YYEEEE. Trimming at V came to 1 base and at J to 0 bases, leaving 1 base not matched to a gene. This CDR3 comprises 15 residues. Full variable domain (outside the CDR3, taken from reference TRBV5-6 and TRBJ2-4): DAGVTQSPTHLIKTRGQQVTLRCSPKSGHDTVSWYQQALGQGPQFIFQYYEEEERQRGNFPDRFSGHQFPNYSSELNVNALLLGDSALYLCASSLLAVAKNIQYFGAGTRLSVL.

This clonotype has more than one count but fewer than ten. This may be a read error: a much more frequent sequence differs by one nucleotide. This chain's CDR3 is CASSPRWGRGHEQYF. DNA for the CDR3: TGTGCCAGCAGTCCCAGGTGGGGGAGAGGCCACGAGCAGTACTTC. The rearrangement uses TRBV6-2 or TRBV6-3 and TRBJ2-7, with D possibly being TRBD1 or TRBD2 (5 bases each). CDR3 length: 15 residues. V lost 5 bases to trimming and J lost 5 bases, with 19 bases between them. CDR1 is MNHEY and CDR2 is SVGEGT in the germline V gene.